Listed here are 30 T cell receptor beta chains from one sample, sequenced in a study of blood T cell repertoires in COVID-19. TCRdb keeps only in-frame clones here, not all; method: immunoSEQ multiplex PCR. The sample lists about 330,000 clones, over 75% occurring once. The sequenced sample consisted of PBMCs or T cells enriched from blood (not recorded which). The receptors derive from a young woman who had recovered from COVID-19.

The chain joins TRBV18 to TRBJ1-2, with TRBD1 matching over 8 bases. The V and J ends lost 2 bases and 7 bases, in that order; junction bases with no gene match: 9. The CDR3 sequence is 15 residues long. Germline V gene data show CDR1 as KGHSH and CDR2 as LQKENI. CDR3 region: CASSPGGRGLFGYTF. The CDR3 DNA is TGTGCCAGCTCACCAGGTGGCAGGGGGCTTTTTGGCTACACCTTC. Using reference TRBV18 and TRBJ1-2 for the parts outside the CDR3, the full variable domain is NAGVMQNPRHLVRRRGQEARLRCSPMKGHSHVYWYRQLPEEGLKFMVYLQKENIIDESGMPKERFSAEFPKEGPSILRIQQVVRGDSAAYFCASSPGGRGLFGYTFGSGTRLTVV.

The gene calls are TRBV5-1 and TRBJ2-1, with TRBD2 matching 11 bases. This CDR3 is built from 16 residues. V was pared by 3 bases and J by 3 bases, with 5 bases of the junction left unmatched. Germline CDR1 reads SGHRS; CDR2 reads YFSETQ. CDR3 in DNA: TGCGCCAGCAGCTCTGGACTAGCGGGCCTCTACAATGAGCAGTTCTTC. The encoded protein is CASSSGLAGLYNEQFF.

This CDR3 is CATSRSRDSRYEQYF. CDR3 sequence (DNA): TGTGCCACCAGCAGGTCCCGGGACAGTCGATACGAGCAGTACTTC. The chain employs TRBV15 and TRBJ2-7, with 7 bases that match TRBD1. The V gene end was trimmed by 3 bases and the J gene end by 4 bases; junction bases not matched to a gene: 9. Germline V gives CDR1 LNHNV, CDR2 YYDKDF (reference sequence). The CDR3 extends over 15 amino acids.

This clone turned up a few times. In DNA, the CDR3 is TGTGCCAGCGGAGGTTTGGACGGGAACACTGAAGCTTTCTTT. Amino acid sequence: CASGGLDGNTEAFF. The chain is built from TRBV7-9 and TRBJ1-1; no clear D. V lost 8 bases to trimming and J lost 1 base, with 14 bases between them. The CDR3 has 14 amino acids. Germline CDR1 is SEHNR and CDR2 is FQNEAQ (reference sequence).

V usage is TRBV14 and J usage is TRBJ2-7, with 8 nucleotides matching TRBD2. The CDR3 contains 15 residues. The V gene's germline CDR1 is SGHDN and CDR2 FVKESK. The junction had 7 bases not matched to a gene; V was cut back by 5 bases and J by 1 base. The CDR3 region has the DNA TGTGCCAGCAGCTACGGACTAGCAGAATCCTACGAGCAGTACTTC. Translation: CASSYGLAESYEQYF.

The chain combines TRBV7-3 with TRBJ2-5, with 7 bases fitting TRBD2. The V gene end was trimmed by 5 bases and the J gene end by 10 bases; junction bases not matched to a gene: 4. The CDR3 covers 11 residues. Germline CDR1 SGHTA, CDR2 FQGTGA. The CDR3 nucleotides read TGTGCCAGCAGCCTTGGGGAGGGCCAGTACTTC. Translation: CASSLGEGQYF.

The V call is TRBV19, the J call TRBJ1-5; a weak D match, TRBD1 (6 bases). The CDR3 has 13 residues. The germline V gene has CDR1 LNHDA and CDR2 SQIVND (reference sequence). Trimming cost V 6 bases and J 7 bases, with 13 bases left between them. This CDR3 is CASSRGGGQPQHF. In DNA, the CDR3 is TGTGCCAGTAGCAGAGGGGGGGGACAGCCCCAGCATTTT.

The chain combines TRBV2 with TRBJ1-2; 10 bases align to TRBD1. The CDR3 runs to 14 residues. The V gene end was trimmed by 10 bases and the J gene end by 3 bases; junction bases not matched to a gene: 8. The germline V gene has CDR1 SNHLY and CDR2 FYNNEI. For the CDR3, the DNA is TGTGCCACCCACGGACAGGGGGAAGACTATGGCTACACCTTC. Its translation is CATHGQGEDYGYTF.

This clone appeared a few times. The chain couples TRBV24-1 to TRBJ2-5; 7 bases are a match to TRBD2. The CDR3 runs to 13 residues. In germline, CDR1 is KGHDR, CDR2 SFDVKD. The ends lost 9 bases at V and 0 bases at J; junction bases unmatched: 3. The CDR3 coding sequence is TGTGCCACCTCGGCGGGGGACCAAGAGACCCAGTACTTC. Translation: CATSAGDQETQYF.

The chain employs TRBV11-3 and TRBJ2-1; D remains ambiguous. The V end was cut by 5 bases, the J end by 9 bases, with 23 bases between. The CDR3 is 16 residues long. Germline-derived CDR1 and CDR2 are SGHNT and YENEEA. In DNA form, the CDR3 reads TGTGCCAGCAGCCCGCACAGTAGGCTCATCCAGATTGAGCAGTTCTTC. Protein sequence: CASSPHSRLIQIEQFF.

This chain uses TRBV12-3 or TRBV12-4 with TRBJ1-1; tentatively, D is TRBD1 (6 bases). V gave up 6 bases and J gave up 6 bases, with 14 bases separating them. CDR3 length equals 13 residues. The CDR3 region has the DNA TGTGCCAGCAGCGGCCAGGGGAGCGCTGAAGCTTTCTTT. Its translation: CASSGQGSAEAFF.

The chain links TRBV5-4 to TRBJ1-2; D is perhaps TRBD1 (5 bases). Looked up from germline, CDR1 is SGHNT and CDR2 is YYREEE (reference sequence). CDR3 size: 14 residues. V lost 2 bases, J lost 6 bases, and 14 bases lay in between. In nucleotides, the CDR3 is TGTGCCAGCAGCTTAGCAGGGCTGAAAGATGGCTACACCTTC. It yields the protein CASSLAGLKDGYTF.

The V call is TRBV24-1, the J call TRBJ2-1, with a possible D match to TRBD2 (6 bases). V lost 5 bases and J 4 bases, leaving 17 bases between the germline ends. From germline, CDR1 is KGHDR and CDR2 SFDVKD. The CDR3 consists of 16 residues. The CDR3, as DNA: TGTGCCACCAGTGTTTCAGGGACTGGAGATTACAATGAGCAGTTCTTC. Protein product: CATSVSGTGDYNEQFF.

V usage is TRBV29-1 and J usage is TRBJ2-5; 11 bases fit TRBD2. CDR3 length equals 13 residues. Germline loops: CDR1 SQVTM, CDR2 ANQGSEA. V lost 6 bases to trimming and J lost 4 bases; unmatched junction nucleotides: 4. CDR3 loop: CSVLAGGPETQYF. CDR3 DNA: TGCAGCGTCTTAGCGGGGGGGCCAGAGACCCAGTACTTC. Full variable domain (missing parts from reference TRBV29-1 and TRBJ2-5): SAVISQKPSRDICQRGTSLTIQCQVDSQVTMMFWYRQQPGQSLTLIATANQGSEATYESGFVIDKFPISRPNLTFSTLTVSNMSPEDSSIYLCSVLAGGPETQYFGPGTRLLVL.

The rearrangement links TRBV5-1 to TRBJ2-5; tentative D call: TRBD2 (5 bases). Germline CDR1 reads SGHRS; CDR2 reads YFSETQ. Trimming took off 4 bases at V and 3 bases at J, with 10 bases between the two ends. This CDR3 is built from 13 residues. CDR3 in amino acids: CASSPAGKETQYF. The CDR3 DNA reads TGCGCCAGCAGCCCCGCCGGGAAAGAGACCCAGTACTTC.

The chain links TRBV5-4 to TRBJ1-2; TRBD1 is a possible D gene (5 bases). The CDR3 is 13 amino acids. With 1 base removed from V and 2 bases from J, the gap between germline ends came to 6 bases. CDR1 and CDR2 (germline): SGHNT, YYREEE (reference sequence). DNA for the CDR3: TGTGCCAGCAGCTTGAAGGGGAACTATGGCTACACCTTC. This gives the protein CASSLKGNYGYTF. The variable domain in full, completed from reference TRBV5-4 and TRBJ1-2, reads ETGVTQSPTHLIKTRGQQVTLRCSSQSGHNTVSWYQQALGQGPQFIFQYYREEENGRGNFPPRFSGLQFPNYSSELNVNALELDDSALYLCASSLKGNYGYTFGSGTRLTVV.

The chain recombines TRBV29-1 with TRBJ1-2; 7 nucleotides agree with TRBD1. Germline loops: CDR1 SQVTM, CDR2 ANQGSEA. The CDR3 loop spans 13 amino acids. J was trimmed by 3 bases and V by 7 bases; bases with no gene match: 8. CDR3 bases: TGCAGCGCCTCAGGGGGACGGGACTATGGCTACACCTTC. It codes for CSASGGRDYGYTF. Using reference TRBV29-1 and TRBJ1-2 for the parts outside the CDR3, the full variable domain is SAVISQKPSRDICQRGTSLTIQCQVDSQVTMMFWYRQQPGQSLTLIATANQGSEATYESGFVIDKFPISRPNLTFSTLTVSNMSPEDSSIYLCSASGGRDYGYTFGSGTRLTVV.

The rearrangement uses TRBV5-1 and TRBJ1-4; TRBD1 might be the D (6 bases). Germline V gives CDR1 SGHRS, CDR2 YFSETQ. V was trimmed by 4 bases and J by 7 bases, leaving 17 bases between them. CDR3 length: 15 residues. The CDR3: CASSGGSAGAEKLFF. In nucleotides, the CDR3 is TGCGCCAGCAGCGGCGGGTCGGCAGGGGCTGAAAAACTGTTTTTT.

This clone appeared a single time. The chain links TRBV11-2 to TRBJ1-1; D is unclear. Germline V lookup: CDR1 SGHAT, CDR2 FQNNGV. Between the trimmed V and J ends, which lost 3 bases and 0 bases, there was a span of 11 bases. The CDR3 has 15 amino acids. The CDR3 nucleotides are TGTGCCAGCAGCTTGTTGAGCGGGCTGAACACTGAAGCTTTCTTT. Its translation: CASSLLSGLNTEAFF.

The chain uses TRBV30 and TRBJ2-2; 7 bases align to TRBD1. From germline, CDR1 is GTSNPN and CDR2 SVGIG (reference sequence). Trimming took 4 bases from V and 5 from J; bases not matched to a gene: 7. The CDR3 has 14 amino acids. The CDR3 reads CAWTLQGRTGELFF. For the CDR3, the DNA is TGTGCCTGGACGCTACAGGGGCGGACCGGGGAGCTGTTTTTT. The variable domain in full, completed from reference TRBV30 and TRBJ2-2, reads SQTIHQWPATLVQPVGSPLSLECTVEGTSNPNLYWYRQAAGRGLQLLFYSVGIGQISSEVPQNLSASRPQDRQFILSSKKLLLSDSGFYLCAWTLQGRTGELFFGEGSRLTVL.

The CDR3 sequence: CASKGQNNYGYTF. The CDR3 region has the DNA TGTGCCAGCAAAGGACAGAACAACTATGGCTACACCTTC. V usage is TRBV27 and J usage is TRBJ1-2, with D possibly TRBD1 on 6 matching bases. The CDR3 spans 13 residues. V was cut by 7 bases and J by 2 bases, with 11 bases left in between. CDR1 and CDR2 from the germline V gene are MNHEY and SMNVEV (reference sequence).

This clone was recorded only once. This chain links TRBV19 with TRBJ1-6; 9 nucleotides line up with TRBD1. Germline V CDR1 and CDR2: LNHDA, SQIVND (reference sequence). The trim removed 5 bases at V and 7 bases at J, leaving 3 bases unmatched. This CDR3 contains 14 residues. The CDR3 coding sequence is TGTGCCAGTAGTTCCGGGACAGGGAATTCACCCCTCCACTTT. Protein: CASSSGTGNSPLHF.

The chain couples TRBV27 to TRBJ1-6; D remains ambiguous. The CDR3 is made up of 16 amino acids. Germline lookup yields CDR1 MNHEY and CDR2 SMNVEV (reference sequence). Trimming took off 6 bases at V and 2 bases at J, with 14 bases between the two ends. In nucleotides, the CDR3 is TGTGCCAGCAGCCCGAGCCTGACACCCTATAATTCACCCCTCCACTTT. This encodes CASSPSLTPYNSPLHF.

The V and J genes are TRBV15 and TRBJ1-2; D unclear. The V gene's germline CDR1 is LNHNV and CDR2 YYDKDF (reference sequence). The CDR3 spans 14 residues. The V gene lost 1 base and the J gene lost 4 bases, with 10 bases spanning the gap. CDR3 amino acids: CATSRAIDFYGYTF. The CDR3 nucleotides are TGTGCCACCAGCAGAGCGATAGACTTCTATGGCTACACCTTC.

V gene TRBV7-8 combines with J gene TRBJ2-5; TRBD2 matches 9 bases. CDR1 SGHVS and CDR2 FQNEAQ come from the germline V gene. The CDR3 runs 17 residues. V shed 1 base, J shed 2 bases, and the junction held 8 bases outside the gene matches. The CDR3 region has the DNA TGTGCCAGCAGCTTAGAGGGGGCGGGAGGGAGGCAAGAGACCCAGTACTTC. It codes for CASSLEGAGGRQETQYF.

The J gene is TRBJ2-5, the V gene TRBV5-1, with 15 nucleotides matching TRBD2. CDR1 is SGHRS and CDR2 is YFSETQ in the germline V gene. CDR3 length: 17 residues. V lost 4 bases to trimming and J lost 4 bases; unmatched junction nucleotides: 8. CDR3 protein: CASSPGLAGGRRETQYF. CDR3 bases: TGCGCCAGCAGCCCCGGACTAGCGGGAGGGCGGAGAGAGACCCAGTACTTC. The whole variable domain, filled in from reference TRBV5-1 and TRBJ2-5, reads KAGVTQTPRYLIKTRGQQVTLSCSPISGHRSVSWYQQTPGQGLQFLFEYFSETQRNKGNFPGRFSGRQFSNSRSEMNVSTLELGDSALYLCASSPGLAGGRRETQYFGPGTRLLVL.

The V gene is TRBV4-1, the J gene TRBJ1-2; 10 bases are shared with TRBD1. CDR3 length: 15 amino acids. Germline V CDR1 and CDR2: MGHRA, YSYEKL. J was trimmed by 3 bases and V by 1 base; bases with no gene match: 2. The CDR3 region has the DNA TGCGCCAGCAGCCAAGGACAGGGGGCTGACTATGGCTACACCTTC. Amino acids: CASSQGQGADYGYTF.

V gene TRBV7-9 combines with J gene TRBJ1-6, with 9 bases identical to TRBD1. Germline loops: CDR1 SEHNR, CDR2 FQNEAQ (reference sequence). V was pared by 5 bases and J by 5 bases, with 4 bases of the junction left unmatched. The CDR3 loop spans 15 amino acids. CDR3 in DNA: TGTGCCAGCAGCCCGGACAGGGGAGATAATTCACCCCTCCACTTT. This translates into CASSPDRGDNSPLHF.

The chain has TRBV28 and TRBJ1-2; possible D gene TRBD1, 6 bases. V lost 2 bases and J lost 5, with 21 bases in between. This CDR3 comprises 17 residues. CDR1 is MDHEN, CDR2 SYDVKM, per germline. The CDR3 loop is CASSLRGIPGFFYGYTF. The CDR3 region has the DNA TGTGCCAGCAGTTTAAGGGGGATACCGGGATTCTTTTATGGCTACACCTTC.

This sequence joins TRBV11-2 and TRBJ2-7; 9 bases align to TRBD2. This CDR3 contains 15 residues. Germline V gives CDR1 SGHAT, CDR2 FQNNGV. The J segment lost 7 bases and the V segment lost 5 bases, leaving 12 bases of the junction unmatched. The CDR3 is CASSDPSGVEIEQYF. The CDR3 DNA is TGTGCCAGCAGCGACCCTAGCGGGGTCGAAATAGAGCAGTACTTC.